This T cell receptor beta chain was documented in a study of long-term antiretroviral therapy in people with HIV. This clone turned up a few times. What it binds is not known. Running of the v3.0 immunoSEQ assay took place at survey level. Assay: immunoSEQ multiplex PCR; the TCRdb copy retains only in-frame clones and omits some. The table has 30,000 to 40,000 clones, about 85% seen once. Notes on the study in general: For ART adherence, viral resistance and therapy changes, no data were available.

Specimen: unsorted PBMCs, collected 1.9 years after starting antiretroviral therapy. The receptor was derived from a man younger than 35 with HIV.

CDR3 coding DNA: TGTGCCAGCAGCCCTTCGGGTGACGGGGGTAGGTATAGGCTGAGCAATCAGCCCCAGCATTTT. Translated: CASSPSGDGGRYRLSNQPQHF. This chain uses TRBV28 with TRBJ1-5; D might be TRBD1 (5 bases). CDR3 length: 21 residues. Germline V gives CDR1 MDHEN, CDR2 SYDVKM. V lost 6 bases to trimming and J lost 1 base, with 31 bases between them. The whole variable domain, remainder taken from reference TRBV28 and TRBJ1-5, is DVKVTQSSRYLVKRTGEKVFLECVQDMDHENMFWYRQDPGLGLRLIYFSYDVKMKEKGDIPEGYSVSREKKERFSLILESASTNQTSMYLCASSPSGDGGRYRLSNQPQHFGDGTRLSIL.